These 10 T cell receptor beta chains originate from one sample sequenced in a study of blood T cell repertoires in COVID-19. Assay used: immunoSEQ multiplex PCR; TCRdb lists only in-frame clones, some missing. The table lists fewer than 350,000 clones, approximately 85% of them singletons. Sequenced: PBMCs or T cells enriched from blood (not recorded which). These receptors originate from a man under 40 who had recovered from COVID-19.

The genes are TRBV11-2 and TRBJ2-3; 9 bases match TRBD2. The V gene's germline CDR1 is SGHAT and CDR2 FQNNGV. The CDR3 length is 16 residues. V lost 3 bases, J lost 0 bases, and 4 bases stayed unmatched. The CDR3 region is CASSFAGGYSTDTQYF. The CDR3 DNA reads TGTGCCAGCAGCTTTGCGGGGGGGTACAGCACAGATACGCAGTATTTT.

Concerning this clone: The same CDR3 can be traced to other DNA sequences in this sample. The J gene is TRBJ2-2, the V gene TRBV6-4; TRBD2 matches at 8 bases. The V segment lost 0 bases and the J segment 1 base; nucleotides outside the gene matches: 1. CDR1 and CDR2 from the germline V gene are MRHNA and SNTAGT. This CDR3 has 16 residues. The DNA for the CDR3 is TGTGCCAGCAGTGACTCGAGCGGGGGGAACACCGGGGAGCTGTTTTTT. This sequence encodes CASSDSSGGNTGELFF.

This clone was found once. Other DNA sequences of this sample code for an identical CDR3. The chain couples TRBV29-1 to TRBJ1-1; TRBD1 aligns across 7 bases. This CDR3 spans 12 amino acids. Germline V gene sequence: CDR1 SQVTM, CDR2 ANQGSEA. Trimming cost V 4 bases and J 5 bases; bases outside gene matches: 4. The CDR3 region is CSVVQGETEAFF. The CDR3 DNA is TGCAGCGTTGTCCAGGGGGAGACTGAAGCTTTCTTT. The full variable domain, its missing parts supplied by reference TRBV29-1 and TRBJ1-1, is SAVISQKPSRDICQRGTSLTIQCQVDSQVTMMFWYRQQPGQSLTLIATANQGSEATYESGFVIDKFPISRPNLTFSTLTVSNMSPEDSSIYLCSVVQGETEAFFGQGTRLTVV.

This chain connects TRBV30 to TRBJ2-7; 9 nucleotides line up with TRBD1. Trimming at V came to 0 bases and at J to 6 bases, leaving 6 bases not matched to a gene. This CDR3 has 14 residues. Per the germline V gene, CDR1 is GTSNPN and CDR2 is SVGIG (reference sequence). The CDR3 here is CAWSVQGALSEQYF. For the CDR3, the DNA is TGTGCCTGGAGTGTACAGGGGGCGCTTTCCGAGCAGTACTTC.

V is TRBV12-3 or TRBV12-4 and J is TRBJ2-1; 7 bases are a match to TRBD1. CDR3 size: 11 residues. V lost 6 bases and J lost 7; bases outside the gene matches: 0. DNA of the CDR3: TGTGCCAGCAGGACAGGGAATGAGCAGTTCTTC. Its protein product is CASRTGNEQFF.

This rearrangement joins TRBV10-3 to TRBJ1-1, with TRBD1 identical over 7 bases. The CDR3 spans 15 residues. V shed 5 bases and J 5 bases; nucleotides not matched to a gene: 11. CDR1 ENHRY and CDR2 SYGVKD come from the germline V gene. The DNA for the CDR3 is TGTGCCATCAGTACGGACAGGCGAGGTGGTACTGAAGCTTTCTTT. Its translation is CAISTDRRGGTEAFF.

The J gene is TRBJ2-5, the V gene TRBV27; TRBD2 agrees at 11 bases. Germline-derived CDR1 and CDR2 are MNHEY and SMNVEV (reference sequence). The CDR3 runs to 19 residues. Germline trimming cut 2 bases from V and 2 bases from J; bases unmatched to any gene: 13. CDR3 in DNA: TGTGCCAGCAGTTTAAGTGGTAGCGGGGGGGCTTGGGGACAAGAGACCCAGTACTTC. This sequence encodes CASSLSGSGGAWGQETQYF.

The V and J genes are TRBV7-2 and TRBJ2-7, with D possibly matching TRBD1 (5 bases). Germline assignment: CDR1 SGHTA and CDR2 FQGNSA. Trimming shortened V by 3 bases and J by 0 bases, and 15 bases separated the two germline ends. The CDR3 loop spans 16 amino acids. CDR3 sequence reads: CASSFQGAMSSYEQYF. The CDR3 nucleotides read TGTGCCAGCAGCTTCCAAGGGGCGATGAGCTCCTACGAGCAGTACTTC.

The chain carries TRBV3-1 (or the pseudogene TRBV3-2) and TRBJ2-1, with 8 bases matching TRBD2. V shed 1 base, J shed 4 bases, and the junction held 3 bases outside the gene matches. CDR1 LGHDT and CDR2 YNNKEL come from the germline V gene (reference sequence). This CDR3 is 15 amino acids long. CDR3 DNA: TGTGCCAGCAGCCAAGTAGCGGGGCCTTACAATGAGCAGTTCTTC. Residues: CASSQVAGPYNEQFF.

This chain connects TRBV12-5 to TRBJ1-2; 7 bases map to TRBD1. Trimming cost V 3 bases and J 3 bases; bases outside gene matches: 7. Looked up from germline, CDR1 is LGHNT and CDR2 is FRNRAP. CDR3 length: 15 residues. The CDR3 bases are TGTGCTAGTGGTTTAGAGATAGGGGGCTACTATGGCTACACCTTC. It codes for CASGLEIGGYYGYTF.